This passage covers 2 T cell receptor beta chains from one sample sequenced in a study of monozygotic twins with inflammatory bowel disease. Reprocessing the 5' RACE reads, TCRdb reports a single entry for every CDR3 protein and omits DNA. This repertoire includes some 440,000 distinct CDR3 sequences. Input material: blood. The receptor source for this set is a human donor with ulcerative colitis or Crohn's disease, or a healthy co-twin of an affected twin (not recorded which).

The J gene is TRBJ2-5, the V gene TRBV29-1; the TCRdb call, TRBD1, lacks DNA for checking. The CDR3 covers 13 residues. CDR1 SQVTM and CDR2 ANQGSEA come from the germline V gene. CDR3: CSAPDPSKETQYF.

V is TRBV9 and J is TRBJ2-2; no DNA is available, so the TRBD1 call from TCRdb remains unchecked. The CDR3 consists of 17 residues. CDR1 is SGDLS, CDR2 YYNGEE, per germline. The chain's CDR3 is CASSPRMGTVNTGELFF.